This is a list of T cell receptor beta chains from one sample in a study of blood T cell repertoires in COVID-19. TCRdb's table, derived via immunoSEQ multiplex PCR, lists solely in-frame clones and lacks some. The sample holds 150,000 to 200,000 clones, 70% to 80% seen once. The sample taken for sequencing was PBMCs or T cells enriched from blood (not recorded which). The receptors derive from a man between 60 and 75 years old who had been exposed to COVID-19. Both conserved end residues are part of each CDR3. D genes are given only for firm matches. Clone sizes are given selectively: once, few, many, or a class where the clone is expanded.

J gene,D gene,V gene,clone size,CDR3 protein,CDR3 DNA
TRBJ2-7,.,TRBV7-5,.,CVRSLGGGAYEQYF,TGTGTCAGAAGTCTAGGTGGGGGGGCGTACGAGCAGTACTTC
TRBJ2-5,TRBD2,TRBV15,.,CATSPGLAGEWETQYF,TGTGCCACCAGCCCGGGACTAGCGGGAGAATGGGAGACCCAGTACTTC
TRBJ2-7,TRBD2,TRBV9,.,CASSVGTSSTYEQYF,TGTGCCAGCAGCGTAGGGACTAGCAGCACCTACGAGCAGTACTTC
TRBJ2-5,.,TRBV7-8,.,CASSLEGADSGAQYF,TGTGCCAGCAGCTTAGAAGGAGCGGACTCCGGAGCCCAGTACTTC
TRBJ2-3,TRBD2,TRBV20-1,.,CSASKSAGGRTDTQYF,TGCAGTGCTAGTAAGTCGGCGGGAGGTCGAACAGATACGCAGTATTTT
TRBJ1-1,.,TRBV6-1,.,CASSEVEGVTEAFF,TGTGCCAGCAGTGAGGTCGAGGGGGTCACTGAAGCTTTCTTT
TRBJ1-1,.,TRBV19,.,CASSYNSGGFNTEAFF,TGTGCCAGTAGTTACAATTCCGGGGGATTTAACACTGAAGCTTTCTTT
TRBJ2-3,TRBD2,TRBV7-8,.,CASSPGLEFPSDTQYF,TGTGCCAGCAGCCCAGGACTAGAGTTTCCATCAGATACGCAGTATTTT
TRBJ2-1,.,TRBV19,.,CASNIRGISYGQFF,TGTGCCAGTAACATACGAGGGATCTCGTACGGGCAGTTCTTC
TRBJ1-2,.,TRBV6-5,once,CASSYRTDYGYTF,TGTGCCAGCAGTTATCGGACAGACTATGGCTACACCTTC
TRBJ2-1,TRBD1,TRBV5-1,.,CASSLQVGGEDRGPYNEQFF,TGCGCCAGCAGCTTGCAGGTTGGTGGAGAGGACAGGGGACCCTACAATGAGCAGTTCTTC
TRBJ2-2,.,TRBV5-1,.,CASSFRDTNTGELFF,TGCGCCAGCAGCTTCCGGGACACAAACACCGGGGAGCTGTTTTTT
TRBJ1-2,TRBD1,TRBV28,few,CASSLSRDRGLGGYTF,TGTGCCAGCAGTTTATCCCGGGACAGGGGATTAGGTGGCTACACCTTC
TRBJ1-2,.,TRBV6-2/TRBV6-3,.,CASSYSAPRNRDYGYTF,TGTGCCAGCAGTTACTCTGCGCCTCGGAATCGGGACTATGGCTACACCTTC
TRBJ2-7,.,TRBV3-1/TRBV3-2,.,CASSQELATYEQYF,TGTGCCAGCAGCCAAGAACTAGCCACCTACGAGCAGTACTTC
TRBJ2-2,.,TRBV25-1,.,CASFSGELFF,TGTGCCAGCTTTAGCGGGGAGCTGTTTTTT
TRBJ2-3,TRBD2,TRBV13,.,CASSPRLAGDTQYF,TGTGCCAGCAGCCCTCGACTAGCGGGAGATACGCAGTATTTT
TRBJ1-1,.,TRBV6-5,.,CASSREGTEAFF,TGTGCCAGCAGCAGGGAGGGCACTGAAGCTTTCTTT
TRBJ1-5,.,TRBV19,.,CASSIKTPSNQPQHF,TGTGCCAGTAGTATAAAGACACCTAGCAATCAGCCCCAGCATTTT
TRBJ2-3,TRBD2,TRBV5-1,.,CASSLASGVDTQYF,TGCGCCAGCAGCTTGGCTAGCGGGGTAGATACGCAGTATTTT
TRBJ2-2,.,TRBV10-1,few,CAKSQGISSYSTGELFF,TGCGCCAAATCGCAGGGGATCTCTTCGTATAGCACCGGGGAGCTGTTTTTT
TRBJ2-5,TRBD1,TRBV5-1,.,CASSPRDRRETQYF,TGCGCCAGCAGCCCCCGGGACAGGCGAGAGACCCAGTACTTC
TRBJ2-7,.,TRBV7-6,.,CASSRGTYEQYF,TGTGCCAGCAGCCGGGGGACCTACGAGCAGTACTTC
TRBJ2-2,TRBD2,TRBV9,.,CASSGLAGAGELFF,TGTGCCAGCAGCGGACTAGCGGGAGCCGGGGAGCTGTTTTTT
TRBJ1-4,TRBD1,TRBV28,.,CASSLWEGGGEKLFF,TGTGCCAGCAGTTTATGGGAAGGGGGCGGTGAAAAACTGTTTTTT
TRBJ2-5,TRBD2,TRBV7-2,.,CASSSPGGRAIQETQYF,TGTGCCAGCAGCTCCCCTGGCGGGAGGGCCATCCAAGAGACCCAGTACTTC
TRBJ2-1,TRBD2,TRBV29-1,.,CSVEGGRRGYNEQFF,TGCAGCGTTGAGGGAGGGAGGAGGGGTTACAATGAGCAGTTCTTC
TRBJ2-5,TRBD2,TRBV28,.,CAITSGSETQYF,TGTGCCATAACTAGCGGGAGCGAGACCCAGTACTTC